The 20 T cell receptor beta chains in this list originate from one sample, sequenced in a study of cytomegalovirus exposure and HLA in healthy donors. PCR primers comprised 60 Vbeta and 13 Jbeta primers. TCRdb keeps only in-frame clones here, not all; method: immunoSEQ multiplex PCR. The table has 170,000 or so clones, more than 60% seen once. The sequenced material came from PBMCs. The receptors derive from a woman aged 25 to 39 in good health and CMV-seropositive.

V usage is TRBV21-1 and J usage is TRBJ1-5; no DNA check was done on the table's D call, TRBD1. TRBV21-1 is a pseudogene. The CDR3 loop spans 16 amino acids. CDR3 amino acids: CASSISGEEGNQPQHF. CDR3 coding DNA: TGTGCCAGCAGCATTTCAGGGGAAGAGGGCAATCAGCCCCAGCATTTT.

The chain recombines TRBV5-5 with TRBJ1-1; 7 bases align to TRBD1. J lost 0 bases, V lost 1 base, and 3 bases had no gene match. The CDR3 has 15 amino acids. Germline values: CDR1 SGHKS, CDR2 YYEKEE (reference sequence). DNA of the CDR3: TGTGCCAGCAGCTTGTCTGGGACAGTGAACACTGAAGCTTTCTTT. Its protein product is CASSLSGTVNTEAFF.

The chain employs TRBV30 and TRBJ2-7; the match to TRBD1 covers 9 bases. V lost 2 bases, J lost 5 bases, and 7 bases stayed unmatched. Germline V lookup: CDR1 GTSNPN, CDR2 SVGIG (reference sequence). This CDR3 is 14 amino acids long. The CDR3 DNA reads as TGTGCCTGGAGTACCGGGACAGGGACGCACGAGCAGTACTTC. Protein product: CAWSTGTGTHEQYF. Supplemented by reference TRBV30 and TRBJ2-7, the full variable domain reads SQTIHQWPATLVQPVGSPLSLECTVEGTSNPNLYWYRQAAGRGLQLLFYSVGIGQISSEVPQNLSASRPQDRQFILSSKKLLLSDSGFYLCAWSTGTGTHEQYFGPGTRLTVT.

This sequence joins TRBV27 and TRBJ1-2; 7 bases line up with TRBD1. V lost 0 bases to trimming and J lost 3 bases; unmatched junction nucleotides: 7. Germline V gene data show CDR1 as MNHEY and CDR2 as SMNVEV (reference sequence). The CDR3 is 16 residues long. CDR3 in DNA: TGTGCCAGCAGTTTATCGAGGACAGGTACTCACTATGGCTACACCTTC. This sequence encodes CASSLSRTGTHYGYTF.

This rearrangement joins TRBV13 to TRBJ2-1; 11 bases are a match to TRBD1. Germline V gives CDR1 PRHDT, CDR2 FYEKMQ (reference sequence). The CDR3 runs 12 residues. Trimming at V came to 5 bases and at J to 13 bases, leaving 4 bases not matched to a gene. This CDR3 reads CASSPGTGGQFF. For the CDR3, the DNA is TGTGCCAGCAGCCCGGGGACAGGGGGTCAGTTCTTC.

The chain uses TRBV5-1 and TRBJ2-1; 7 bases fit TRBD1. Per the germline V gene, CDR1 is SGHRS and CDR2 is YFSETQ. The ends lost 4 bases at V and 4 bases at J; junction bases unmatched: 8. This CDR3 has 15 amino acids. The CDR3, as DNA: TGCGCCAGCAGCCCTACAGGGGACCCTTACAATGAGCAGTTCTTC. This gives the protein CASSPTGDPYNEQFF.

The rearrangement uses TRBV5-1 and TRBJ1-3; TRBD1 might be the D (6 bases). In germline, CDR1 is SGHRS, CDR2 YFSETQ. This CDR3 is 16 amino acids long. Trimming stripped 2 bases from V and 0 bases from J, with 12 bases between. CDR3 DNA: TGCGCCAGCAGCTTATCGTTACAGGGCTCTGGAAACACCATATATTTT. Protein product: CASSLSLQGSGNTIYF.

This clone was observed a few times. The chain has TRBV6-6 and TRBJ2-1, with D perhaps TRBD2 (6 bases). The CDR3 consists of 16 residues. The V gene's germline CDR1 is MNHNY and CDR2 SVGAGI (reference sequence). Trimming took 0 bases from V and 3 from J, leaving 12 bases between them. In DNA form, the CDR3 reads TGTGCCAGCAGTTACTCTGGCCAGCGGGTCTACAATGAGCAGTTCTTC. The encoded protein is CASSYSGQRVYNEQFF.

The chain recombines TRBV14 with TRBJ1-4; tentative D call: TRBD1 (5 bases). Trimming took off 5 bases at V and 7 bases at J, with 17 bases between the two ends. The CDR3 sequence is 15 residues long. In germline, CDR1 is SGHDN, CDR2 FVKESK. The CDR3 loop reads CASSYRAGGGEKLFF. The CDR3 nucleotides read TGTGCCAGCAGCTACCGCGCGGGGGGGGGTGAAAAACTGTTTTTT. Filled out from reference TRBV14 and TRBJ1-4, the complete variable domain reads EAGVTQFPSHSVIEKGQTVTLRCDPISGHDNLYWYRRVMGKEIKFLLHFVKESKQDESGMPNNRFLAERTGGTYSTLKVQPAELEDSGVYFCASSYRAGGGEKLFFGSGTQLSVL.

This rearrangement joins TRBV7-2 to TRBJ2-1, with TRBD2 matching 8 bases. The V segment lost 1 base and the J segment 3 bases; nucleotides outside the gene matches: 11. Germline V gene lookup returns CDR1 SGHTA and CDR2 FQGNSA. The CDR3 length is 18 residues. The CDR3 region is CASSLVGSGAGGYNEQFF. The CDR3 DNA is TGTGCCAGCAGCTTAGTAGGTTCTGGGGCGGGAGGCTACAATGAGCAGTTCTTC. The variable domain in full, completed from reference TRBV7-2 and TRBJ2-1, reads GAGVSQSPSNKVTEKGKDVELRCDPISGHTALYWYRQSLGQGLEFLIYFQGNSAPDKSGLPSDRFSAERTGGSVSTLTIQRTQQEDSAVYLCASSLVGSGAGGYNEQFFGPGTRLTVL.

The rearrangement uses TRBV5-1 and TRBJ2-3; maybe TRBD2 (6 bases). This CDR3 spans 15 amino acids. V lost 2 bases to trimming and J lost 3 bases, with 13 bases between them. The V gene's germline CDR1 is SGHRS and CDR2 YFSETQ. The CDR3, as DNA: TGCGCCAGCAGCTTCGAGCGGGTGGGGACAGATACGCAGTATTTT. Protein product: CASSFERVGTDTQYF. The variable domain in full, completed from reference TRBV5-1 and TRBJ2-3, reads KAGVTQTPRYLIKTRGQQVTLSCSPISGHRSVSWYQQTPGQGLQFLFEYFSETQRNKGNFPGRFSGRQFSNSRSEMNVSTLELGDSALYLCASSFERVGTDTQYFGPGTRLTVL.

This chain uses TRBV11-2 with TRBJ1-6, with 7 bases identical to TRBD1. There are 15 residues in the CDR3. J lost 4 bases, V lost 4 bases, and 4 bases had no gene match. Germline V lookup: CDR1 SGHAT, CDR2 FQNNGV. The DNA of the CDR3 is TGTGCCAGCAGCTCGACAGGGCAGTATAATTCACCCCTCCACTTT. It codes for CASSSTGQYNSPLHF.

The chain is built from TRBV9 and TRBJ2-7; D gene unclear. The V and J ends lost 4 bases and 3 bases respectively, with 23 bases between them. There are 17 residues in the CDR3. CDR1 and CDR2 from the germline V gene are SGDLS and YYNGEE. CDR3 in amino acids: CASSPSPLLGGDYEQYF. The CDR3 DNA sequence: TGTGCCAGCAGCCCATCCCCCCTTTTAGGCGGCGACTACGAGCAGTACTTC.

With respect to this clone: Other nucleotide sequences in the sample specify the same CDR3. This sequence joins TRBV9 and TRBJ2-3, with TRBD2 identical over 9 bases. This CDR3 region has 16 residues. The trim removed 0 bases at V and 3 bases at J, leaving 5 bases unmatched. Germline V CDR1 and CDR2: SGDLS, YYNGEE. The CDR3 sequence: CASSVAGLAGTDTQYF. Here the CDR3 DNA reads TGTGCCAGCAGCGTAGCTGGCCTAGCGGGAACAGATACGCAGTATTTT.

The table lists this clone with a few counts. This chain connects TRBV5-1 to TRBJ2-1; maybe TRBD1 (6 bases). V was pared by 4 bases and J by 0 bases, with 11 bases between. The germline V gene has CDR1 SGHRS and CDR2 YFSETQ. This CDR3 comprises 15 residues. The CDR3 DNA reads as TGCGCCAGCAGCAAGGACAGTAGCTCCTACAATGAGCAGTTCTTC. Protein sequence: CASSKDSSSYNEQFF. The full variable domain, rest sourced from reference TRBV5-1 and TRBJ2-1, is KAGVTQTPRYLIKTRGQQVTLSCSPISGHRSVSWYQQTPGQGLQFLFEYFSETQRNKGNFPGRFSGRQFSNSRSEMNVSTLELGDSALYLCASSKDSSSYNEQFFGPGTRLTVL.

J is TRBJ2-1 and V is TRBV7-8; 9 nucleotides match TRBD2. The CDR3 sequence is 15 residues long. CDR1 is SGHVS, CDR2 FQNEAQ, per germline. V was pared by 7 bases and J by 9 bases, with 13 bases of the junction left unmatched. The CDR3 sequence: CASNPAGGQVSEQFF. The CDR3 nucleotides read TGTGCCAGCAATCCGGCGGGAGGGCAAGTTAGTGAGCAGTTCTTC.

In the case of this clone: Germline is not matched at one junction end, which may reflect a read error. The chain carries TRBV9 and TRBJ2-1; TRBD2 aligns across 12 bases. This CDR3 comprises 16 residues. Germline V gene lookup returns CDR1 SGDLS and CDR2 YYNGEE. The DNA of the CDR3 is TGTGCCAGCAGCCCTACTAGCGGGAGGTCCTTCAATGAGCAGTTCTTC. Protein: CASSPTSGRSFNEQFF.

In DNA, the CDR3 is TGTGCCAGCAGTTTACCCCAGACAGGAATCTATGGCTACACCTTC. It translates to CASSLPQTGIYGYTF. V usage is TRBV28 and J usage is TRBJ1-2, with a tentative D call TRBD1 (6 bases). The CDR3 runs to 15 residues. CDR1 is MDHEN and CDR2 is SYDVKM in the germline V gene. V was pared by 2 bases and J by 4 bases, with 14 bases between.

This clone was observed once. The rearrangement links TRBV28 to TRBJ1-1; D not certain. This CDR3 is built from 13 residues. Germline V gene sequence: CDR1 MDHEN, CDR2 SYDVKM. V shed 3 bases and J shed 1 base, with 6 bases lying between them. In nucleotides, the CDR3 is TGTGCCAGCAGTTTCTACCCGAACACTGAAGCTTTCTTT. Translating gives CASSFYPNTEAFF.

This chain connects TRBV2 to TRBJ1-5; a possible D gene is TRBD1 (5 bases). Germline V lookup: CDR1 SNHLY, CDR2 FYNNEI. This CDR3 comprises 13 residues. Trimming removed 1 base from V and 7 bases from J, with 8 bases in between. CDR3 sequence: CASSEGGRQPQHF. DNA of the CDR3: TGTGCCAGCAGTGAAGGGGGCAGGCAGCCCCAGCATTTT.